This TCR beta chain was sequenced in a study of CD8 T cells in ankylosing spondylitis. This clonotype was observed many times. Its antigen is not known. The study, taken as a whole, reports: A TCR beta motif made of roughly eight highly homologous variants seemed typical of ankylosing spondylitis blood.

Each CDR3 protein gets one entry after TCRdb re-called the 5' RACE reads with MiXCR. The sample consists of about 150,000 distinct CDR3 sequences, roughly 44% of them appearing once. Sequenced input: synovial fluid, either unsorted or a sorted T cell fraction (not recorded which). The origin of this receptor is a male donor with ankylosing spondylitis.

CDR3 DNA: TGTGCCAGCAGCGTTGGCTCTAGCGGAACTTCGGCGAACACCGGGGAGCTGTTTTTT. Its protein is CASSVGSSGTSANTGELFF. The chain recombines TRBV9 with TRBJ2-2; 7 bases fit TRBD2. J was trimmed by 0 bases and V by 2 bases; bases with no gene match: 13. The CDR3 consists of 19 residues. Germline loops: CDR1 SGDLS, CDR2 YYNGEE.